Listed below are T cell receptor beta chains from one sample, sequenced in a study of T-cell reconstitution after alpha-beta-depleted transplantation in children. Each CDR3 protein gets one entry after TCRdb re-called the PCR reads with MiXCR. The top ten clones hold about 25% of a sample with 250,000 to 300,000 distinct CDR3 sequences, approximately 10% of them seen once. Sequencing used peripheral blood, obtained 180 days after TCRalphabeta/CD19-depleted stem cell transplant. These receptors originate from a male patient under 10 years old who had a stem cell transplant for chronic granulomatous disease, so the T cells may come from the graft donor. Each CDR3 is given without its conserved first and last residue. Fields, in order: V gene, D gene, J gene, CDR3 protein. The D gene is left open where the match is weak.

TRBV15	-	TRBJ2-1	ATSRDRLGDEQF
TRBV20-1	-	TRBJ2-6	SARSGAGANVLT
TRBV7-9	-	TRBJ1-1	ASSPNLNTEAF
TRBV3-1	-	TRBJ2-3	ASSQDRVQADTQY
TRBV7-9	-	TRBJ2-3	ASSLARGPVTDTQY
TRBV7-3	-	TRBJ2-5	ASSLTRQETQY
TRBV7-3	TRBD1	TRBJ1-1	ASSLEGQGRTEAF
TRBV7-2	-	TRBJ2-7	ASSLEVAGSYEQY
TRBV7-9	-	TRBJ2-7	ASSLTPGISYEQY
TRBV10-2	-	TRBJ2-5	ASGFFQETQY
TRBV11-2	-	TRBJ2-3	ASSLVSAGDTQY
TRBV7-2	-	TRBJ2-3	ASSSGDTPYTQY
TRBV28	-	TRBJ1-6	ASSLSAGIRTPLH
TRBV2	-	TRBJ2-4	ASSEVHTLAKNIQY
TRBV5-1	-	TRBJ1-1	ASSWGLNTEAF
TRBV18	-	TRBJ2-7	ASSPVGAYEQY
TRBV2	TRBD1	TRBJ1-3	ASSLTGAGNTIY
TRBV2	TRBD2	TRBJ2-1	ASIRTSGDNNEQF
TRBV10-3	TRBD1	TRBJ1-5	AISESDSSLQGQAQH
TRBV6-5	TRBD1	TRBJ2-7	ASSRGPRPYEQY
TRBV27	-	TRBJ1-6	ASSGTLGFSPLH